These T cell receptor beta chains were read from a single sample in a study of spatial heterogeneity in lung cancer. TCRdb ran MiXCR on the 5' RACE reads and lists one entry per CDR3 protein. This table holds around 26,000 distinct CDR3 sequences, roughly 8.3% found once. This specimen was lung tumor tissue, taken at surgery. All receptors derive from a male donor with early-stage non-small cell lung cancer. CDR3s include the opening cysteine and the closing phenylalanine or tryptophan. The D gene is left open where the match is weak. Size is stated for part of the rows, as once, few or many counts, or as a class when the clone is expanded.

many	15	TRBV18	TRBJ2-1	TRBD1	TGTGCCAGCTCACCGGACAGGGGTGCCTACAATGAGCAGTTCTTC	CASSPDRGAYNEQFF
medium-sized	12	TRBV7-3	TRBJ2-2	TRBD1	TGTGCCAGCAGCCTGACAGGGCGGGAGCTGTTTTTT	CASSLTGRELFF
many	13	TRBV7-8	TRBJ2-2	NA	TGTGCCAGCAGCGGGACACGAACCGGGGAGCTGTTTTTT	CASSGTRTGELFF
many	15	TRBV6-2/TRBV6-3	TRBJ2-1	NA	TGTGCCAGCAGTGTTCACAGGTCTTCCTACAATGAGCAGTTCTTC	CASSVHRSSYNEQFF
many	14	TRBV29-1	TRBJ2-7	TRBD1	TGCAGCGTTGAATTTGGGGACAGGGGATACGAGCAGTACTTC	CSVEFGDRGYEQYF
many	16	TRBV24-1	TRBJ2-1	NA	TGTGCCACCAGTAGCCCGACCGGAGACACCTGGGTTGAGCAGTTCTTC	CATSSPTGDTWVEQFF
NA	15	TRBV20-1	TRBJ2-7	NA	TGCAGTGCCACTTCGGGGGGCCGCCTCTCCTACGAGCAGTACTTC	CSATSGGRLSYEQYF
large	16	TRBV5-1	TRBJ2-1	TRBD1	TGCGCCAGCAGCTTCAAAACCGGGGACAGCTACAATGAGCAGTTCTTC	CASSFKTGDSYNEQFF
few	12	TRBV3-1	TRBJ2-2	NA	TGTGCCAGCAGCCAAGATCAGGGGGAGCTGTTTTTT	CASSQDQGELFF
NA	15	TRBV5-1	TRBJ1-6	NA	TGCGCCAGCAGCGCCGGGACGGTTTATAATTCACCCCTCCACTTT	CASSAGTVYNSPLHF
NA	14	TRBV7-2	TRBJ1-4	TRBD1	TGTGCCAGCAGCCCGGGACAGGGTAATGAAAAACTGTTTTTT	CASSPGQGNEKLFF
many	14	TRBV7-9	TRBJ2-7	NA	TGTGCCAGCAGCCGGGTCCCGAACTTTTACGAGCAGTACTTC	CASSRVPNFYEQYF
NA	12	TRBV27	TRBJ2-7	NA	TGTGCCAGCAGTTCTGCCAGCTACGAGCAGTACTTC	CASSSASYEQYF
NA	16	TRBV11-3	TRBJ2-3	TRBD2	TGTGCCAGCAGCCCCAGGACTAGCGGGGGTTTAGATACGCAGTATTTT	CASSPRTSGGLDTQYF
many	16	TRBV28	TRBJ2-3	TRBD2	TGTGCCAGCAGTCCGTTGACTAGCGGGAGCACAGATACGCAGTATTTT	CASSPLTSGSTDTQYF
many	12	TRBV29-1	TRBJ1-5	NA	TGCAGCTTCGGGGAGGTCAATCAGCCCCAGCATTTT	CSFGEVNQPQHF
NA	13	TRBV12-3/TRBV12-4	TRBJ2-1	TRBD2	TGTGCCAGCAGTAGCGGGACCTACAATGAGCAGTTCTTC	CASSSGTYNEQFF
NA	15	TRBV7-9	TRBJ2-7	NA	TGTGCCAGCAGCACCTCGGACAGTAAGTCCTACGAGCAGTACTTC	CASSTSDSKSYEQYF
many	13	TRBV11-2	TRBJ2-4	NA	TGTGCCAGCAGCTTAATCTGGCAAAACATTCAGTACTTC	CASSLIWQNIQYF
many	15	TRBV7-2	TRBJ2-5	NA	TGTGCCAGCAGCTTACAGTCCGGCCCGCAAGAGACCCAGTACTTC	CASSLQSGPQETQYF
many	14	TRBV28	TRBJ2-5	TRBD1	TGTGCCAGCAAAGTACAGGGGGCCGGAGGGACCCAGTACTTC	CASKVQGAGGTQYF
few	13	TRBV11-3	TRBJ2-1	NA	TGTGCCAGCAGCCCCCTTGGGTCCCATGAGCAGTTCTTC	CASSPLGSHEQFF
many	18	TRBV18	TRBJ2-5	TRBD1	TGTGCCAGCTCAACGACATGGTCAGGGGGCGTATTGGAAGAGACCCAGTACTTC	CASSTTWSGGVLEETQYF
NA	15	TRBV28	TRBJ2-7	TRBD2	TGTGCCAGCAGCCTCCCGGGGCGGGAGCGAGACGAGCAGTACTTC	CASSLPGRERDEQYF
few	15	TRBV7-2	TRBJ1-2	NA	TGTGCCAGCAGCAGAGGCCAGGGAGCAAACTATGGCTACACCTTC	CASSRGQGANYGYTF
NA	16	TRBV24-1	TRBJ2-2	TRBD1	TGTGCCACCAGTGATAGGGGACAGGGGACGGTCGGGGAGCTGTTTTTT	CATSDRGQGTVGELFF
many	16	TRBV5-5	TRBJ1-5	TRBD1	TGTGCCAGCAGCCCGTCACAGGGGTTGAGCAATCAGCCCCAGCATTTT	CASSPSQGLSNQPQHF
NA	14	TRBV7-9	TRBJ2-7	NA	TGTGCCAGCAGCCCGCGTGGGGGGCGCGGCGAGCAGTACTTC	CASSPRGGRGEQYF
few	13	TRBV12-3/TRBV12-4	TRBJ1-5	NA	TGTGCCAGCAGTGGCAGCAACTATCAGCCCCAGCATTTT	CASSGSNYQPQHF
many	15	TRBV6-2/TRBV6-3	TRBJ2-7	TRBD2	TGTGCCAGCAGAAAGCCGGGACTAGCGGGGTCCGAGCAGTACTTC	CASRKPGLAGSEQYF
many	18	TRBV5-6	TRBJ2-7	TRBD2	TGTGCCAGCAGCCCTGGAGTAGCGGGGGGAATCCACTCCTACGAGCAGTACTTC	CASSPGVAGGIHSYEQYF
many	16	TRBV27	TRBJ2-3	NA	TGTGCCAGCAGTGCCCTTGACGGGAGAATAACGGATACGCAGTATTTT	CASSALDGRITDTQYF
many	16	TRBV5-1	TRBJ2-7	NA	TGCGCCAGCAGCGATCCGGGCCCCAAGGCAGGTTACGAGCAGTACTTC	CASSDPGPKAGYEQYF
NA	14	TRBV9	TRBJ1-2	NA	TGTGCCAGCAGCGTAGATTACACTAACTATGGCTACACCTTC	CASSVDYTNYGYTF
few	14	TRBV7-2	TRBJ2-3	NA	TGTGCCAGCAGCTTAGATCACTGGACAGATACGCAGTATTTT	CASSLDHWTDTQYF
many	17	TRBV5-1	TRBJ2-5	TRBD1	TGCGCCAGCATACCCGGCCAGGGGGCCCTATACCAAGAGACCCAGTACTTC	CASIPGQGALYQETQYF
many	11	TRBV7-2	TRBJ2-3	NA	TGTGCCAGCAGCTCGCTAGATACGCAGTATTTT	CASSSLDTQYF
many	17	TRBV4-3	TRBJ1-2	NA	TGCGCCAGCAGCCCCCTATGGGTTACCCAGCGGGACTATGGCTACACCTTC	CASSPLWVTQRDYGYTF